This T cell receptor (beta chain) was obtained from a study of lymphopenia after photon versus proton radiotherapy. Points from the study as a whole: After the lymphocyte nadir, photon-treated repertoires showed oligoclonal expansion, especially of CD8+ Temra cells.

Germline-derived CDR1 and CDR2 are SEHNR and FQNEAQ (reference sequence). CDR3 length: 12 residues. On this clone itself: Its antigen is not identified. At one end, the junction sequence differs from germline, possibly due to a read error.

TCRdb's table, derived via immunoSEQ multiplex PCR, lists solely in-frame clones and lacks some. This sample has 65,000 to 70,000 clones; more than 75% occur once, and the top ten carry roughly 3%. The origin of this receptor is a woman aged 70-85 years with pancreatic cancer. Here the sequenced sample was peripheral blood, taken from a patient treated with photon-based radiotherapy. This chain connects TRBV7-9 to TRBJ2-7; D might be TRBD2 (5 bases). The CDR3 reads CASSGSSGRRIF. In nucleotides, the CDR3 is TGTGCCAGCAGCGGCTCATCTGGGAGACGAATCTTC.